Listed below are T cell receptor beta chains from one sample, sequenced in a study of Ad26.COV2.S vaccination and SARS-CoV-2 variants. Profiling relied on immunoSEQ multiplex PCR, and the TCRdb table lists in-frame clones only, not all of them. The sample has under 550,000 clones; around 90% are singletons. The sequences come from peripheral blood, collected in a trial of Ad26.COV2.S vaccine versus placebo. Source of these receptors: a person between 18 and 65 years old who received the Ad26.COV2.S COVID-19 vaccine or a placebo. The conserved cysteine and the conserved F or W are not part of the CDR3 here. A D gene is named only where the DNA matches it firmly.

V	D	J	CDR3
TRBV25-1	TRBD2	TRBJ2-1	ASSELAGGTYNEQF
TRBV27	.	TRBJ2-3	ASGRTDTQY
TRBV30	TRBD1	TRBJ2-3	AWRARQGVATDTQY
TRBV6-2/TRBV6-3	.	TRBJ1-2	ASSYLGPTGGYT
TRBV28	.	TRBJ2-5	ASSLQSRETQY
TRBV20-1	.	TRBJ2-7	SASMGNEQY
TRBV29-1	.	TRBJ2-1	SVGLYNEQF
TRBV11-2	.	TRBJ2-1	ASSPPGDEQF
TRBV7-3	.	TRBJ2-7	ASSPESAHEQY
TRBV7-2	TRBD1	TRBJ1-1	ASSAGQGKGSTEAF
TRBV5-4	.	TRBJ2-5	ASSLWGPGLSTQY
TRBV7-2	.	TRBJ1-4	ASSPQGTNEKLF
TRBV6-2/TRBV6-3	TRBD1	TRBJ2-7	ASSQPGQGGTYEQY
TRBV7-3	.	TRBJ1-2	ASSPGPTEGYGYT
TRBV19	.	TRBJ2-2	ASNQGFGIGELF
TRBV6-5	.	TRBJ2-3	ASGFAHRRADTQY
TRBV10-3	.	TRBJ2-7	AISETSSGEQY
TRBV4-3	.	TRBJ1-2	ASSQDSQGRGYT
TRBV28	.	TRBJ1-5	ASSLVADNQPQH
TRBV29-1	.	TRBJ2-7	SVEESGIGYEQY
TRBV29-1	.	TRBJ2-4	SVETDTENIQY
TRBV27	TRBD2	TRBJ2-1	ASRGTSGRGNEQF
TRBV6-6	TRBD2	TRBJ2-2	ASSYGAGANTGELF
TRBV28	TRBD2	TRBJ2-3	ASSLAGGPGDTQY
TRBV15	TRBD2	TRBJ2-2	ATSNLALADYTGELF
TRBV4-1	.	TRBJ2-1	ASSQVLGQLYNEQF
TRBV30	.	TRBJ2-2	AWDSGVRTGELF
TRBV5-1	.	TRBJ2-5	ASSFNPGGDETQY
TRBV11-2	TRBD1	TRBJ2-2	ASRQGKNTGELF
TRBV6-5	TRBD1	TRBJ1-2	ASSSGTGSWYYGYT
TRBV30	.	TRBJ1-6	AWAGRSYNSPLH
TRBV7-2	TRBD2	TRBJ2-1	ARLVLAGEVNEQF
TRBV19	TRBD1	TRBJ1-1	ASSQRDRLNTEAF
TRBV27	.	TRBJ1-5	ASSLYTLAGQPQH
TRBV27	TRBD1	TRBJ2-5	ASSAPRDRDGVTQY
TRBV4-3	.	TRBJ2-2	ASSQEGRDTGELF
TRBV9	TRBD2	TRBJ2-3	ASSVVPIGLAGDGPDTQY
TRBV28	.	TRBJ1-2	ASSLTGLWYGYT
TRBV15	.	TRBJ2-3	ATSRDRRAHTDTQY
TRBV19	TRBD2	TRBJ2-5	ASSHRTSGPGETQY
TRBV6-2/TRBV6-3	.	TRBJ1-6	ASSHLPWTQSSYNSPLH
TRBV2	.	TRBJ1-4	ASSVLSVRNEKLF
TRBV11-3	TRBD2	TRBJ2-1	ASSLGLAGTNNEQF
TRBV7-2	TRBD1	TRBJ2-2	ASSAWTGGTGELF
TRBV20-1	TRBD1	TRBJ1-2	SASRLTGGIDGYT
TRBV5-1	.	TRBJ1-2	ASSLGWGIENYGYT
TRBV27	TRBD1	TRBJ2-1	ASSSRGRDEQF
TRBV9	.	TRBJ2-5	ASSPQVLAQTQY
TRBV7-3	.	TRBJ2-7	ASSLGVSYEQY
TRBV19	TRBD1	TRBJ2-2	ASSLRDRGSGELF
TRBV19	.	TRBJ1-1	ASSIDPPTTEAF